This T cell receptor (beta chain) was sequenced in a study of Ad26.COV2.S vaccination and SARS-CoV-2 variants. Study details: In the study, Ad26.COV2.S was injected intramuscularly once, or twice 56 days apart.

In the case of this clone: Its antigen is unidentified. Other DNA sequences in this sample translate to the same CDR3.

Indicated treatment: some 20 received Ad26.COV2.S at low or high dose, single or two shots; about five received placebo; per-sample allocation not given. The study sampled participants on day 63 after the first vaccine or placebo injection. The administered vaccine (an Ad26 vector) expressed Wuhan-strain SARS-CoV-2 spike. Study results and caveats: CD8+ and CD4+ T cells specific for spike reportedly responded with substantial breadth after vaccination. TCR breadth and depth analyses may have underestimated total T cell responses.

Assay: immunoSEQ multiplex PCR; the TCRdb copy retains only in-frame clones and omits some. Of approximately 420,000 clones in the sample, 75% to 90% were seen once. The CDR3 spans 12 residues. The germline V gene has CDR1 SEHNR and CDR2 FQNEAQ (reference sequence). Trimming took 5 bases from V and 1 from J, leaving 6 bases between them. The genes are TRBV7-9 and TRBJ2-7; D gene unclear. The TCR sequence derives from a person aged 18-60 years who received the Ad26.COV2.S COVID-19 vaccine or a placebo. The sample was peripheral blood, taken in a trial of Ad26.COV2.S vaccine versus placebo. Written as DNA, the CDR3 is TGTGCCAGCAGCCTCCAATCCTACGAGCAGTACTTC. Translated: CASSLQSYEQYF.